This T cell receptor beta chain was recovered during a study of blood T cell repertoires in COVID-19. After removal of 0 bases from V and 8 bases from J, the junction contained 12 bases not matched to a gene. Germline V gene data show CDR1 as SGHDN and CDR2 as FVKESK. This CDR3 comprises 16 residues. Profiling relied on immunoSEQ multiplex PCR, and the TCRdb table lists in-frame clones only, not all of them. The repertoire holds about 180,000 clones, approximately 81% seen once, with 15% to 20% in the top ten. Seattle's enrolled individuals joined amid active infection and were then monitored longitudinally.

V and J are TRBV14 and TRBJ1-2, with TRBD1 identical over 7 bases. The sample was peripheral blood. This receptor was taken from a person between 65 and 79 years old with COVID-19, enrolled during active disease. Here the CDR3 DNA reads TGTGCCAGCAGCCAAGATTTAGTCGGAGGGGGCTGGGGCTACACCTTC. It codes for CASSQDLVGGGWGYTF. The full variable domain, in which reference TRBV14 and TRBJ1-2 provide the parts outside the CDR3, is EAGVTQFPSHSVIEKGQTVTLRCDPISGHDNLYWYRRVMGKEIKFLLHFVKESKQDESGMPNNRFLAERTGGTYSTLKVQPAELEDSGVYFCASSQDLVGGGWGYTFGSGTRLTVV.